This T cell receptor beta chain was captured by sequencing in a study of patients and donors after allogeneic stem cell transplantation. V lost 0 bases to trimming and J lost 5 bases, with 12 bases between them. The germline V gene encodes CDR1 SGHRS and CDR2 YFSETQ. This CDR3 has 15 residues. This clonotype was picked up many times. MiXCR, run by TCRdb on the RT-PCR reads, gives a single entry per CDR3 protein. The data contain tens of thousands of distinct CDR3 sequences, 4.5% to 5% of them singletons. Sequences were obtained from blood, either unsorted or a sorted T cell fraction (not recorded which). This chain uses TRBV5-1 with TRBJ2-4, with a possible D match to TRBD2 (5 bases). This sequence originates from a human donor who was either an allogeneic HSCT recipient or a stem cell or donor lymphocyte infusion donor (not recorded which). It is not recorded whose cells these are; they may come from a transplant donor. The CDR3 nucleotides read TGCGCCAGCAGCTTGGCCCCGGGGTTAGAAAACATTCAGTACTTC. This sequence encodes CASSLAPGLENIQYF.